This T cell receptor (beta chain) is from a study of T cell repertoires and HLA-DP antigens. TCRdb keeps only in-frame clones here, not all; method: immunoSEQ multiplex PCR. The profile shows 85,000 to 90,000 clones, about 89% of them singletons. Comment on this clone: Its cognate antigen is unknown.

The CDR3 consists of 13 residues. Per the germline V gene, CDR1 is SNHLY and CDR2 is FYNNEI. V gave up 4 bases and J gave up 12 bases, with 16 bases separating them. Source material: CD4+ T cells from PBMCs. V gene TRBV2 combines with J gene TRBJ2-1; D is perhaps TRBD2 (6 bases). The receptor was isolated from a man aged 50 or older in good health and CMV-seronegative. The CDR3 coding sequence is TGTGCCAGCAGTGTGGGGAGGACTACATCGCAGTTCTTC. The encoded protein is CASSVGRTTSQFF. Full variable domain (outside the CDR3, taken from reference TRBV2 and TRBJ2-1): EPEVTQTPSHQVTQMGQEVILRCVPISNHLYFYWYRQILGQKVEFLVSFYNNEISEKSEIFDDQFSVERPDGSNFTLKIRSTKLEDSAMYFCASSVGRTTSQFFGPGTRLTVL.